The rows below give T cell receptor beta chains drawn from one sample of a study of technical replicates of blood from a few donors. Produced via immunoSEQ multiplex PCR; TCRdb's table is partial and in-frame only. This table holds around 50,000 clones, 94% found once. The sample was T cells isolated from PBMCs. Receptors originate from a human donor in good health. CDR3s include the opening cysteine and the closing phenylalanine or tryptophan. D genes are given only for firm matches. Clone size is given for some rows only: seen once, a few or many times, or a class if the clone is expanded.

abundance: NA; j_gene: TRBJ2-1; v_gene: TRBV6-6; d_gene: NA; CDR3nt: TGTGCCAGCAGTTTAACAGGTTCCAATGAGCAGTTCTTC; CDR3aa: CASSLTGSNEQFF
abundance: NA; j_gene: TRBJ2-1; v_gene: TRBV15; d_gene: TRBD2; CDR3nt: TGTGCCACCAGCGGGCGGACTAGCGGTGAGAATGAGCAGTTCTTC; CDR3aa: CATSGRTSGENEQFF
abundance: NA; j_gene: TRBJ2-3; v_gene: TRBV29-1; d_gene: NA; CDR3nt: TGCAGCGTCCTAGAGGAGGGAAGCACAGATACGCAGTATTTT; CDR3aa: CSVLEEGSTDTQYF
abundance: once; j_gene: TRBJ2-7; v_gene: TRBV9; d_gene: NA; CDR3nt: TGTGCCAGCAGCGTCAGCCCAGGGGAATGGGGCTACGAGCAGTACTTC; CDR3aa: CASSVSPGEWGYEQYF
abundance: NA; j_gene: TRBJ2-7; v_gene: TRBV28; d_gene: NA; CDR3nt: TGTGCCAGCAGTTTCAACTACGAGCAGTACTTC; CDR3aa: CASSFNYEQYF
abundance: NA; j_gene: TRBJ2-3; v_gene: TRBV28; d_gene: TRBD2; CDR3nt: TGTGCCAGCAGTTTCCGGTCCTTAGCGGGAGAAACAGATACGCAGTATTTT; CDR3aa: CASSFRSLAGETDTQYF
abundance: NA; j_gene: TRBJ1-2; v_gene: TRBV6-5; d_gene: TRBD1; CDR3nt: TGTGCCAGCACCAAAACAGGGGCCGGGGGTGGCTACACCTTC; CDR3aa: CASTKTGAGGGYTF
abundance: NA; j_gene: TRBJ2-1; v_gene: TRBV13; d_gene: TRBD2; CDR3nt: TGTGCCAGCAGCTTAGGCTGGCGGGAGGACAATGAGCAGTTCTTC; CDR3aa: CASSLGWREDNEQFF
abundance: NA; j_gene: TRBJ2-1; v_gene: TRBV11-3; d_gene: TRBD2; CDR3nt: TGTGCCAGCAGCCGTGGGACTAGCGGGAGAAATGAGCAGTTCTTC; CDR3aa: CASSRGTSGRNEQFF
abundance: NA; j_gene: TRBJ1-1; v_gene: TRBV12-5; d_gene: NA; CDR3nt: TGTGCTAGTGGGGAGGGGAACACTGAAGCTTTCTTT; CDR3aa: CASGEGNTEAFF
abundance: NA; j_gene: TRBJ2-7; v_gene: TRBV13; d_gene: NA; CDR3nt: TGTGCCAGCAGCTTACAGTCACGAACCTACGAGCAGTACTTC; CDR3aa: CASSLQSRTYEQYF
abundance: NA; j_gene: TRBJ1-4; v_gene: TRBV7-6; d_gene: NA; CDR3nt: TGTGCCAGCAGCTTAGGTCTTCGCCCCCGATCGACAGTTAATGAAAAACTGTTTTTT; CDR3aa: CASSLGLRPRSTVNEKLFF
abundance: few; j_gene: TRBJ1-1; v_gene: TRBV29-1; d_gene: TRBD1; CDR3nt: TGCAGCGTTGATTCAGGGGGCACTGAAGCTTTCTTT; CDR3aa: CSVDSGGTEAFF
abundance: NA; j_gene: TRBJ2-6; v_gene: TRBV5-4; d_gene: NA; CDR3nt: TGTGCCAGCAGCCCGAGGGAGACCAACGTCCTGACTTTC; CDR3aa: CASSPRETNVLTF
abundance: NA; j_gene: TRBJ2-3; v_gene: TRBV5-1; d_gene: TRBD2; CDR3nt: TGCGCCAGCAGCTTGGCCAGCGGGGGGGCTAGGGCAGATACGCAGTATTTT; CDR3aa: CASSLASGGARADTQYF
abundance: NA; j_gene: TRBJ2-3; v_gene: TRBV29-1; d_gene: TRBD1; CDR3nt: TGCAGCGTTGAGGGACAGGGGGAAGCAGATACGCAGTATTTT; CDR3aa: CSVEGQGEADTQYF
abundance: NA; j_gene: TRBJ2-3; v_gene: TRBV6-5; d_gene: NA; CDR3nt: TGTGCCAGCAGTTCCTCCAGGGGCACAGATACGCAGTATTTT; CDR3aa: CASSSSRGTDTQYF
abundance: NA; j_gene: TRBJ1-1; v_gene: TRBV28; d_gene: NA; CDR3nt: TGTGCCAGCAGTCCACCTTACAGGGTATCAGAAGCTTTCTTT; CDR3aa: CASSPPYRVSEAFF
abundance: NA; j_gene: TRBJ2-7; v_gene: TRBV7-9; d_gene: TRBD2; CDR3nt: TGTGCCAGCAGCAAGACTAGCGGGGATTACGAGCAGTACTTC; CDR3aa: CASSKTSGDYEQYF
abundance: NA; j_gene: TRBJ1-2; v_gene: TRBV9; d_gene: TRBD1; CDR3nt: TGTGCCAGCAGCGGTTCCGGGACAGGGAGGGGGAACTATGGCTACACCTTC; CDR3aa: CASSGSGTGRGNYGYTF
abundance: NA; j_gene: TRBJ1-1; v_gene: TRBV7-8; d_gene: TRBD1; CDR3nt: TGTGCCAGCAGCTCGACAGGGGGACGGACTGAAGCTTTCTTT; CDR3aa: CASSSTGGRTEAFF
abundance: NA; j_gene: TRBJ2-5; v_gene: TRBV11-2; d_gene: TRBD2; CDR3nt: TGTGCCAGCACACGGGACGGACTAGCGGGATTTCAAGAGACCCAGTACTTC; CDR3aa: CASTRDGLAGFQETQYF
abundance: NA; j_gene: TRBJ2-2; v_gene: TRBV5-4; d_gene: TRBD1; CDR3nt: TGTGCCAGCAGCTGGGGACAGGGGCAGGGGACCGGGGAGCTGTTTTTT; CDR3aa: CASSWGQGQGTGELFF
abundance: NA; j_gene: TRBJ2-7; v_gene: TRBV5-1; d_gene: TRBD2; CDR3nt: TGCGCCAGCAGCCCCGGACTAGCGGGTCCCTACGAGCAGTACTTC; CDR3aa: CASSPGLAGPYEQYF
abundance: NA; j_gene: TRBJ1-3; v_gene: TRBV5-1; d_gene: NA; CDR3nt: TGCGCCAGCAGCTTGGGCAGCTCTGGAAACACCATATATTTT; CDR3aa: CASSLGSSGNTIYF
abundance: NA; j_gene: TRBJ2-7; v_gene: TRBV14; d_gene: NA; CDR3nt: TGTGCCAGCAGCCAACTTCTTGGGCGTGGAGGCTCCTACGAGCAGTACTTC; CDR3aa: CASSQLLGRGGSYEQYF
abundance: NA; j_gene: TRBJ1-6; v_gene: TRBV5-1; d_gene: NA; CDR3nt: TGCGCCAGCAGACGGTCAGGGGAAGAGTCACCCCTCCACTTT; CDR3aa: CASRRSGEESPLHF
abundance: NA; j_gene: TRBJ2-7; v_gene: TRBV6-6; d_gene: TRBD1; CDR3nt: TGTGCCAGCAGTTCCTTTCCGGGACAGGGTCACGAGCAGTACTTC; CDR3aa: CASSSFPGQGHEQYF
abundance: NA; j_gene: TRBJ2-7; v_gene: TRBV5-6; d_gene: NA; CDR3nt: TGTGCCAGCAGCCACGACATTTCCTCCTACGAGCAGTACTTC; CDR3aa: CASSHDISSYEQYF
abundance: NA; j_gene: TRBJ2-3; v_gene: TRBV7-9; d_gene: TRBD2; CDR3nt: TGTGCCAGCAATAGCGGGGGTGGTCCTAGCACAGATACGCAGTATTTT; CDR3aa: CASNSGGGPSTDTQYF
abundance: NA; j_gene: TRBJ1-1; v_gene: TRBV11-3; d_gene: TRBD1; CDR3nt: TGTGCCAGCAGCAGGGGGACAGTACGTAACACTGAAGCTTTCTTT; CDR3aa: CASSRGTVRNTEAFF
abundance: once; j_gene: TRBJ2-7; v_gene: TRBV5-1; d_gene: NA; CDR3nt: TGCGCCAGCAGCTTGGGGAGCAGGGTTGTTGTCGAGCAGTACTTC; CDR3aa: CASSLGSRVVVEQYF
abundance: once; j_gene: TRBJ1-1; v_gene: TRBV28; d_gene: NA; CDR3nt: TGTGCCAGCAGTACTCATCCGGGGAGGGGCCGGACTGAAGCTTTCTTT; CDR3aa: CASSTHPGRGRTEAFF
abundance: NA; j_gene: TRBJ2-1; v_gene: TRBV28; d_gene: NA; CDR3nt: TGTGCCAGCAGCAAGACTCCTTACTCCTACAATGAGCAGTTCTTC; CDR3aa: CASSKTPYSYNEQFF
abundance: NA; j_gene: TRBJ2-2; v_gene: TRBV5-6; d_gene: NA; CDR3nt: TGTGCCAGCAGCTTGGTCTCCGGGGAGCTGTTTTTT; CDR3aa: CASSLVSGELFF
abundance: NA; j_gene: TRBJ1-5; v_gene: TRBV9; d_gene: NA; CDR3nt: TGTGCCAGCAGCGTAGGAGGCTTTAGCAATCAGCCCCAGCATTTT; CDR3aa: CASSVGGFSNQPQHF
abundance: NA; j_gene: TRBJ2-7; v_gene: TRBV20-1; d_gene: NA; CDR3nt: TGCAGTGTGCCCGGAGCCTACGAGCAGTACTTC; CDR3aa: CSVPGAYEQYF
abundance: NA; j_gene: TRBJ2-7; v_gene: TRBV7-9; d_gene: NA; CDR3nt: TGTGCCAGCAGCTTAGGTCAGGGGATCTTCTACGAGCAGTACTTC; CDR3aa: CASSLGQGIFYEQYF
abundance: NA; j_gene: TRBJ2-1; v_gene: TRBV5-4; d_gene: NA; CDR3nt: TGTGCCAGCAGCGGAAGGACATCCTACAATGAGCAGTTCTTC; CDR3aa: CASSGRTSYNEQFF
abundance: NA; j_gene: TRBJ1-6; v_gene: TRBV10-2; d_gene: TRBD1; CDR3nt: TGCGCCAGCTCGAGGGACAGGCCTGATTCACCCCTCCACTTT; CDR3aa: CASSRDRPDSPLHF
abundance: NA; j_gene: TRBJ1-5; v_gene: TRBV28; d_gene: NA; CDR3nt: TGTGCCAGCAGTTCCCCCGGGGGGGTGGGTCAGCCCCAGCATTTT; CDR3aa: CASSSPGGVGQPQHF
abundance: once; j_gene: TRBJ1-6; v_gene: TRBV7-9; d_gene: TRBD1; CDR3nt: TGTGCCAGCAGCTTAAGACAGGGGTCCCAAAATTCACCCCTCCACTTT; CDR3aa: CASSLRQGSQNSPLHF
abundance: NA; j_gene: TRBJ2-7; v_gene: TRBV13; d_gene: TRBD1; CDR3nt: TGTGCCAGCAGCGCCAGGGGGTTCTACGAGCAGTACTTC; CDR3aa: CASSARGFYEQYF
abundance: NA; j_gene: TRBJ2-3; v_gene: TRBV29-1; d_gene: NA; CDR3nt: TGCAGCGTTGGACTGAGCACAGATACGCAGTATTTT; CDR3aa: CSVGLSTDTQYF
abundance: NA; j_gene: TRBJ2-5; v_gene: TRBV5-1; d_gene: NA; CDR3nt: TGCGCCAGCAGCTTACAGGGCCCTACCCAAGAGACCCAGTACTTC; CDR3aa: CASSLQGPTQETQYF
abundance: once; j_gene: TRBJ2-7; v_gene: TRBV11-2; d_gene: NA; CDR3nt: TGTGCCAGCAGCTTTGGAGTTTCCTACGAGCAGTACTTC; CDR3aa: CASSFGVSYEQYF
abundance: NA; j_gene: TRBJ2-7; v_gene: TRBV28; d_gene: TRBD2; CDR3nt: TGTGCCTGCGTCACTAGCGAAAAAGGTCCCTACGAGCAGTACTTC; CDR3aa: CACVTSEKGPYEQYF
abundance: NA; j_gene: TRBJ2-7; v_gene: TRBV5-1; d_gene: NA; CDR3nt: TGCGCCAGCATTAAAGACGCAGGGCACGAGCAGTACTTC; CDR3aa: CASIKDAGHEQYF
abundance: NA; j_gene: TRBJ1-3; v_gene: TRBV28; d_gene: NA; CDR3nt: TGTGCCAGCAGTTCCATGAGGAGCTCTGGAAACACCATATATTTT; CDR3aa: CASSSMRSSGNTIYF
abundance: NA; j_gene: TRBJ2-1; v_gene: TRBV5-1; d_gene: TRBD2; CDR3nt: TGCGCCAGCAGCTTGGTGACTAGCGCATACAATGAGCAGTTCTTC; CDR3aa: CASSLVTSAYNEQFF
abundance: NA; j_gene: TRBJ2-1; v_gene: TRBV29-1; d_gene: NA; CDR3nt: TGCAGCCTTAGTTCAGGGGTATCCTACAATGAGCAGTTCTTC; CDR3aa: CSLSSGVSYNEQFF
abundance: NA; j_gene: TRBJ1-4; v_gene: TRBV5-1; d_gene: TRBD1; CDR3nt: TGCGCCAGCAGCTTGAGGGGACAGGGGGATGGAAAACTGTTTTTT; CDR3aa: CASSLRGQGDGKLFF
abundance: NA; j_gene: TRBJ2-3; v_gene: TRBV13; d_gene: NA; CDR3nt: TGTGCCAGCAGCCCCCGACTTGGCACTAGCACAGATACGCAGTATTTT; CDR3aa: CASSPRLGTSTDTQYF
abundance: once; j_gene: TRBJ1-1; v_gene: TRBV11-3; d_gene: NA; CDR3nt: TGTGCCAGCAGCTTAATCGGGGGGGGCACTGAAGCTTTCTTT; CDR3aa: CASSLIGGGTEAFF